A single sample is the source of the 21 T cell receptor beta chains below, sequenced in a study of regulatory T cells in long-lasting Graves disease. To make TCR beta libraries, researchers used iRepertoire HTBI primers and Arm-PCR of CDR3 regions. TCRdb independently ran MiXCR on the multiplex PCR reads; one entry per CDR3 protein. This table holds approximately 470,000 distinct CDR3 sequences, around 16% found once. Time point given: newly diagnosed GD, antithyroid drugs for less than 3 months. TCR sequences were obtained from RNA taken from PBMCs. These records were also assigned to another study, of T cells in Graves' hyperthyroidism and ophthalmopathy.

The sequencing used peripheral blood mononuclear cells (PBMCs), collected at new diagnosis, from a patient treated with antithyroid drugs. These receptor sequences come from a man aged 40-55 years with Graves disease.

The chain combines TRBV14 with TRBJ2-1; 13 bases agree with TRBD2. Trimming at V came to 5 bases and at J to 2 bases, leaving 3 bases not matched to a gene. Germline V lookup: CDR1 SGHDN, CDR2 FVKESK. This CDR3 region has 16 residues. CDR3 DNA sequence: TGTGCCAGCAGCGACGGACTAGCGGGAGCCTACAATGAGCAGTTCTTC. Translated, it gives CASSDGLAGAYNEQFF.

The CDR3 loop reads CSAINSWGLAGYPTSDTQYF. CDR3 nucleotides: TGCAGTGCCATCAACTCATGGGGACTAGCGGGTTACCCGACATCGGATACGCAGTATTTT. This chain links TRBV20-1 with TRBJ2-3; TRBD2 matches at 12 bases. Looked up from germline, CDR1 is DFQATT and CDR2 is SNEGSKA (reference sequence). V was pared by 6 bases and J by 6 bases, with 25 bases of the junction left unmatched. This CDR3 contains 20 residues.

CDR3 region: CASSISGSPNYGYTF. Written as DNA, the CDR3 is TGTGCCAGTAGTATATCCGGGAGCCCTAACTATGGCTACACCTTC. V usage is TRBV19 and J usage is TRBJ1-2; D ambiguous. The CDR3 length is 15 residues. Germline values: CDR1 LNHDA, CDR2 SQIVND (reference sequence). V gave up 2 bases and J gave up 0 bases, with 10 bases separating them.

The rearrangement uses TRBV7-3 and TRBJ2-2; no definite D call. Germline CDR1 reads SGHTA; CDR2 reads FQGTGA. Trimming pared 6 bases from V and 5 bases from J, leaving 7 bases between. The CDR3 sequence is 12 residues long. CDR3 nucleotides: TGTGCCAGCAGTCCCACGACCGGGGAGCTGTTTTTT. This codes for CASSPTTGELFF.

The V call is TRBV6-4, the J call TRBJ1-2, with D unclear. Germline assignment: CDR1 MRHNA and CDR2 SNTAGT. V lost 9 bases to trimming and J lost 7 bases, with 15 bases between them. This CDR3 region has 12 residues. The DNA for the CDR3 is TGTGCCAGTTCCCCGGGTGGGAGTGGCTACACCTTC. Translated: CASSPGGSGYTF.

V is TRBV7-9 and J is TRBJ1-2; 11 bases match TRBD1. This CDR3 has 16 amino acids. CDR1 is SEHNR and CDR2 is FQNEAQ in the germline V gene (reference sequence). The V segment lost 3 bases and the J segment 8 bases; nucleotides outside the gene matches: 11. Written as DNA, the CDR3 is TGTGCCAGCAGCTTGATTGCTGGGACAGGGGGTTCGGGCTACACCTTC. This gives the protein CASSLIAGTGGSGYTF.

Here the CDR3 DNA reads TGTGCCAGCAGCGTAGGTTTCGGAGCAACTAATGAAAAACTGTTTTTT. This translates into CASSVGFGATNEKLFF. This chain connects TRBV9 to TRBJ1-4; D not resolved. V dropped 0 bases and J dropped 0 bases, with 9 bases sitting between them. The CDR3 is 16 residues long. Germline-derived CDR1 and CDR2 are SGDLS and YYNGEE.

CDR3 region: CASMRSSYNEQFF. CDR3 coding DNA: TGTGCCAGTATGCGGAGCTCCTACAATGAGCAGTTCTTC. The J gene is TRBJ2-1, the V gene TRBV19; D is unresolved. Germline assignment: CDR1 LNHDA and CDR2 SQIVND (reference sequence). This CDR3 is 13 amino acids long. V lost 7 bases to trimming and J lost 0 bases, with 7 bases between them. Combining the CDR3 with reference TRBV19 and TRBJ2-1 gives the whole variable domain DGGITQSPKYLFRKEGQNVTLSCEQNLNHDAMYWYRQDPGQGLRLIYYSQIVNDFQKGDIAEGYSVSREKKESFPLTVTSAQKNPTAFYLCASMRSSYNEQFFGPGTRLTVL.

In regard to this clonotype: A clone one base away is much larger, so this may be a read error. The chain has TRBV6-1 and TRBJ2-1; D possibly corresponds to TRBD2 (6 bases). The V end lost 5 bases, the J end lost 5 bases, and 16 bases lay between the germline ends. This CDR3 comprises 15 residues. Per germline, CDR1 MNHNS and CDR2 SASEGT. This CDR3 is CASSLVAAPHNEQFF. The CDR3 DNA follows: TGTGCCAGCAGTCTAGTAGCGGCCCCCCACAATGAGCAGTTCTTC.

At least ten counts were recorded for this clonotype. The V call is TRBV12-3 or TRBV12-4, the J call TRBJ2-1; 10 nucleotides line up with TRBD2. V shed 4 bases, J shed 7 bases, and the junction held 4 bases outside the gene matches. CDR3 length equals 14 residues. As DNA, the CDR3 is TGTGCCAGCAGTTCGCAGCGGGAGGGAAATGAGCAGTTCTTC. This encodes CASSSQREGNEQFF.

J is TRBJ2-5 and V is TRBV7-2; no clear D gene. This CDR3 is built from 14 residues. V lost 1 base and J 0 bases, leaving 6 bases between the germline ends. Germline V gene sequence: CDR1 SGHTA, CDR2 FQGNSA. CDR3 loop: CASSLGPHQETQYF. In nucleotides, the CDR3 is TGTGCCAGCAGCTTAGGACCGCACCAAGAGACCCAGTACTTC.

The V gene is TRBV7-9, the J gene TRBJ2-2; 9 positions match TRBD2. The ends lost 7 bases at V and 3 bases at J; junction bases unmatched: 9. The CDR3 is 16 amino acids. The germline V gene encodes CDR1 SEHNR and CDR2 FQNEAQ (reference sequence). The CDR3 DNA reads TGTGCCAGCAACCTTAGCGGGAGACGGTACACCGGGGAGCTGTTTTTT. Its protein is CASNLSGRRYTGELFF.

This clonotype showed up many times. The chain employs TRBV5-1 and TRBJ2-7, with 10 bases that match TRBD1. This CDR3 has 14 residues. V gave up 5 bases and J gave up 5 bases; unmatched junction bases: 7. CDR1 is SGHRS and CDR2 is YFSETQ in the germline V gene. This chain's CDR3 is CASRAGTGANEQYF. CDR3 nucleotide sequence: TGCGCCAGCAGGGCCGGGACAGGGGCCAACGAGCAGTACTTC.

The V call is TRBV14, the J call TRBJ2-1; 8 bases agree with TRBD2. The CDR3 contains 15 residues. In germline, CDR1 is SGHDN, CDR2 FVKESK. The V segment lost 6 bases and the J segment 3 bases; nucleotides outside the gene matches: 7. The CDR3 nucleotides read TGTGCCAGCAGACCCAGCGGGGGCTTCTACAATGAGCAGTTCTTC. Protein sequence: CASRPSGGFYNEQFF. The whole variable domain, remainder taken from reference TRBV14 and TRBJ2-1, is EAGVTQFPSHSVIEKGQTVTLRCDPISGHDNLYWYRRVMGKEIKFLLHFVKESKQDESGMPNNRFLAERTGGTYSTLKVQPAELEDSGVYFCASRPSGGFYNEQFFGPGTRLTVL.

The J gene is TRBJ2-5, the V gene TRBV11-2, with 12 bases aligning to TRBD2. There are 15 residues in the CDR3. V lost 4 bases and J lost 5; bases outside the gene matches: 5. CDR1 is SGHAT and CDR2 is FQNNGV in the germline V gene. The CDR3 here is CASSYGLAGSETQYF. As DNA, the CDR3 is TGTGCCAGCAGCTACGGACTAGCGGGAAGTGAGACCCAGTACTTC. The full variable domain, completed using reference TRBV11-2 and TRBJ2-5, is EAGVAQSPRYKIIEKRQSVAFWCNPISGHATLYWYQQILGQGPKLLIQFQNNGVVDDSQLPKDRFSAERLKGVDSTLKIQPAKLEDSAVYLCASSYGLAGSETQYFGPGTRLLVL.

The V and J genes are TRBV29-1 and TRBJ2-3, with D hard to call. V was pared by 5 bases and J by 0 bases, with 12 bases between. The CDR3 spans 14 residues. The germline CDR1 and CDR2 sequences are SQVTM and ANQGSEA. Written as DNA, the CDR3 is TGCAGCGTTAAGATAAGTTCTAGCACAGATACGCAGTATTTT. This codes for CSVKISSSTDTQYF.

V gene TRBV28 combines with J gene TRBJ2-1; 8 nucleotides line up with TRBD2. The length of the CDR3 is 15 residues. The germline CDR1 and CDR2 sequences are MDHEN and SYDVKM. V trimming: 2 bases; J trimming: 7 bases; junction bases outside the gene matches: 7. CDR3 bases: TGTGCCAGCAGTTTAGAACCAGCGGGAGCAAATGAGCAGTTCTTC. This translates into CASSLEPAGANEQFF.

The sample holds many counts of this clonotype. The chain is built from TRBV6-2 or TRBV6-3 and TRBJ2-1; TRBD2 aligns across 10 bases. This CDR3 has 17 residues. From germline, CDR1 is MNHEY and CDR2 SVGEGT. J lost 8 bases, V lost 6 bases, and 16 bases had no gene match. The DNA for the CDR3 is TGTGCCAGCAGACAATCAGCGGGAGGGCCCTCGAGGGATGAGCAGTTCTTC. It specifies CASRQSAGGPSRDEQFF.

This clonotype was counted ten times or more. V and J are TRBV18 and TRBJ1-1, with 8 bases fitting TRBD1. Per germline, CDR1 KGHSH and CDR2 LQKENI. The length of the CDR3 is 13 residues. After removal of 2 bases from V and 10 bases from J, the junction contained 6 bases not matched to a gene. CDR3 loop: CASSPERTGLAFF. DNA of the CDR3: TGTGCCAGCTCACCAGAACGGACAGGGCTAGCTTTCTTT.

This clonotype was seen many times. J is TRBJ2-1 and V is TRBV18; 13 nucleotides line up with TRBD2. Germline CDR1 reads KGHSH; CDR2 reads LQKENI. V shed 1 base, J shed 1 base, and the junction held 1 base outside the gene matches. CDR3 size: 17 residues. CDR3 protein: CASSPRLAGGSYNEQFF. CDR3 nucleotide sequence: TGTGCCAGCTCACCACGACTAGCGGGAGGTTCCTACAATGAGCAGTTCTTC.

This clonotype occurred many times. The gene calls are TRBV28 and TRBJ2-1; 13 bases match TRBD2. The CDR3 totals 15 residues. V dropped 7 bases and J dropped 6; count of bases not matched to a gene: 6. Germline values: CDR1 MDHEN, CDR2 SYDVKM. The CDR3 loop is CASKGTSGDRNEQFF. CDR3 bases: TGTGCCAGCAAGGGGACTAGCGGGGACCGCAATGAGCAGTTCTTC.